This T cell receptor beta chain appears in the sequencing data of a study of cytomegalovirus exposure and HLA in healthy donors. On the study more broadly: An earlier analysis found under 130 million unique TCR beta sequences from around 180 million T cells. Study findings and constraints: Later on, analysis showed that most CMV-associated TCR beta chains appeared to be HLA-restricted. Usually a TCR sequence was rare, but some public TCRs were found in many donors. Later analysis associated a missense DCLRE1C variant with TCR beta V- and J-gene trimming.

Comments on this clone: Its antigen is not known.

The V gene's germline CDR1 is PRHDT and CDR2 FYEKMQ (reference sequence). The CDR3 sequence is 13 residues long. Losses at the gene ends were 4 bases for V and 3 bases for J; bases not matched to a gene: 2. It was with 60 Vbeta and 13 Jbeta primers that the PCR ran. The method was immunoSEQ multiplex PCR; TCRdb's version includes in-frame clones alone and lacks a portion of them. Seen in this sample are around 100,000 clones; the ten most common clones hold less than 4%. The V gene is TRBV13, the J gene TRBJ2-7, with 8 bases aligning to TRBD1. The TCR comes from a middle-aged man in good health and CMV-seronegative. The sequencing input was PBMCs. The CDR3 DNA is TGTGCCAGCAGCTCAGGGGGCTACTACGAGCAGTACTTC. Translation gives CASSSGGYYEQYF.